The present T cell receptor (beta chain) was sequenced within a study of cytomegalovirus exposure and HLA in healthy donors. Findings and limits, study-wide: Prediction of most subjects' HLA-A and HLA-B alleles by TCR beta sequences was reportedly accurate. For most TCR beta V segments, an earlier analysis put the productive rate at about 87% or about 30% of the time.

The V and J ends lost 0 bases and 3 bases respectively, with 12 bases between them. Germline CDR1 MNHEY, CDR2 SVGAGI. The CDR3 length is 15 residues. Turning to this clone: The antigen is undetermined.

60 Vbeta and 13 Jbeta primers were used in PCR. Original processing notes: Roughly 11 million shared chains were among the about 80 million unique TCR beta chains that a later analysis counted. TCRdb's copy holds only in-frame clones and misses some; the assay was immunoSEQ multiplex PCR. V and J calls plus clone size are reproduced from that table; the DNA served to infer D and trimming. This table has 170,000 or so clones, over 70% appearing once. The clonotype was recovered from a woman between 50 and 59 years old in good health and CMV-seronegative. The genes are TRBV6-5 and TRBJ2-7, with a possible D match to TRBD1 (5 bases). The sample taken for sequencing was PBMCs. As DNA, the CDR3 is TGTGCCAGCAGTTACTCAACGTCAGGGAACTACGAGCAGTACTTC. It is translated as CASSYSTSGNYEQYF.